The clone carrying this T cell receptor (beta chain) was found a few times. The antigen remains unidentified. The sample originates from a study of human T cells and chemical hapten exposure. Study-wide findings and caveats: Versus controls, expanded TCRs had significantly more large CDR3 similarity clusters. TCRs whose frequency exceeded 1 in 1000 remained the same following DPC sensitization.

Time point here: patch test 3, about 24 weeks after DPC sensitization. Treatment given: therapeutic diphenylcyclopropenone sensitization with weekly scalp DPC. Those who donated were patients with alopecia, 18 to 70 years of age, and suitable for DPC. Unique molecular identifiers were attached to individual cDNA molecules within the library. TCRdb ran MiXCR on the RACE reads and lists one entry per CDR3 protein. The sample has roughly 100,000 distinct CDR3 sequences, less than 40% seen once; the top ten hold around 2.8%. The TCR sequence derives from a man aged 35-49 years with alopecia areata. Some clones in this sample may be carry-over from other donors' samples. Sequenced material: whole blood, taken in connection with sensitization to the hapten diphenylcyclopropenone (DPC).

CDR3 protein: CASSERTRSSPGRNEQYF. For the CDR3, the DNA is TGTGCCAGCAGTGAAAGGACAAGGAGTTCCCCCGGGAGAAACGAGCAGTACTTC. The chain recombines TRBV6-1 with TRBJ2-7, with D possibly being TRBD2 (6 bases). V was shortened by 2 bases and J by 5 bases, with 25 bases between the two germline ends. Germline loops: CDR1 MNHNS, CDR2 SASEGT. This CDR3 has 18 amino acids.